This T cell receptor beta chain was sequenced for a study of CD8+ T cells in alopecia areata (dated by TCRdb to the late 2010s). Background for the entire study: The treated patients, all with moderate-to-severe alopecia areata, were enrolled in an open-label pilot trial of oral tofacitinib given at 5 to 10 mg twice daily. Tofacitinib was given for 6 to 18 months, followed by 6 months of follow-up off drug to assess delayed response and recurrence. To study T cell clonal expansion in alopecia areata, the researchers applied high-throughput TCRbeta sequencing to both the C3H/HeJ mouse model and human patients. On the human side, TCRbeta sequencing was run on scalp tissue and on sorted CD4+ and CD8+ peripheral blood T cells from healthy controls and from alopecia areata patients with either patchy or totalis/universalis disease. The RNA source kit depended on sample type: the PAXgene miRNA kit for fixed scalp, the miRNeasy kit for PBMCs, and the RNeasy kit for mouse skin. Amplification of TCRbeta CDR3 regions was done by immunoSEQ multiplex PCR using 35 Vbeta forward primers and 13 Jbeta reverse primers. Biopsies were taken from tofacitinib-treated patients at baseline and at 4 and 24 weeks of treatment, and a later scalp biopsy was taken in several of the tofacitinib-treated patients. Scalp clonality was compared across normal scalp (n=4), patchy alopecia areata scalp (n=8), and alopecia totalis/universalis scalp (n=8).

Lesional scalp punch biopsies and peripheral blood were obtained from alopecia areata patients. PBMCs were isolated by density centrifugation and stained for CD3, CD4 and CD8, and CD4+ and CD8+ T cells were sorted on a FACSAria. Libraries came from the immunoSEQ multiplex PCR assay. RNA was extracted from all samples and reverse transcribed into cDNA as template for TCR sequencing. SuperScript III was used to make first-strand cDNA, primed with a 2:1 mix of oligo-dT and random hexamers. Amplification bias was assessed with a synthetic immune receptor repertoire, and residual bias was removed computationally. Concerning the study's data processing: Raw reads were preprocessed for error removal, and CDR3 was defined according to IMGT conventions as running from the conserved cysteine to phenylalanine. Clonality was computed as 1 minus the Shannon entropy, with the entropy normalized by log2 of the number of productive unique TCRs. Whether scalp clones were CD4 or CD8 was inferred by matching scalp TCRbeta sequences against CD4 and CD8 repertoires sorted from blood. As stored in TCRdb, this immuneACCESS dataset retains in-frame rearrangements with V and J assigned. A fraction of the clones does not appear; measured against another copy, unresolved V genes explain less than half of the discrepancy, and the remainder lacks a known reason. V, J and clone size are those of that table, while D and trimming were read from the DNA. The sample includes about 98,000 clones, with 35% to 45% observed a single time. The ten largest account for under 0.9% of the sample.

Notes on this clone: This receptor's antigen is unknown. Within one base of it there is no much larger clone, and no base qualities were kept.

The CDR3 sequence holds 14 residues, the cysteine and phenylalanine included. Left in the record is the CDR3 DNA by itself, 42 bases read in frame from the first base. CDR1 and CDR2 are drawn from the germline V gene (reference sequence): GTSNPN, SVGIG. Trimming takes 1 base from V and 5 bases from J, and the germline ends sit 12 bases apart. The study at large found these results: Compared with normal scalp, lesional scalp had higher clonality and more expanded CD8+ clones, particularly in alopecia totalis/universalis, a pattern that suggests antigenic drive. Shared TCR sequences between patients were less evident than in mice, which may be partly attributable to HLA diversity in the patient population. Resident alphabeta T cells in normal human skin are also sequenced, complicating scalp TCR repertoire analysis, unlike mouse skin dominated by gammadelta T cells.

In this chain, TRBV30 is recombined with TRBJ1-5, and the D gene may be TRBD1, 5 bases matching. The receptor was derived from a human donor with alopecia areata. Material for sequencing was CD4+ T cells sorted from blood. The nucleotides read TGTGCCTGGAGTGCCGGGGCCTCAGATCAGCCCCAGCATTTT. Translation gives CAWSAGASDQPQHF.